This T cell receptor (beta chain) originates from a study of cytomegalovirus exposure and HLA in healthy donors. On this clone: Its antigen is undetermined.

Broader study findings: Later work found most CMV-associated TCR beta chains apparently HLA-restricted. A previous analysis found most TCR beta V segments productive roughly 87% or roughly 30% of the time. A later analysis found TCR association rates differed by HLA locus, highest for DRB1 and lowest for HLA-C.

This CDR3 comprises 22 residues. J was trimmed by 1 base and V by 0 bases; bases with no gene match: 22. Germline V CDR1 and CDR2: SGHDN, FVKESK. The primer mix had 60 Vbeta and 13 Jbeta primers. Only in-frame clones appear in the TCRdb table, and some are missing; sequencing was by immunoSEQ multiplex PCR. The table shows about 150,000 clones, with 70% to 90% occurring only once. The source material was PBMCs. This TCR was sampled from a woman between 35 and 50 years old in good health and CMV-seropositive. V is TRBV14 and J is TRBJ2-3; 7 positions match TRBD2. CDR3 protein: CASSQEKVEGGRSSRGTDTQYF. Written as DNA, the CDR3 is TGTGCCAGCAGCCAAGAGAAAGTCGAGGGAGGGCGGTCGAGTCGGGGCACAGATACGCAGTATTTT.